This T cell receptor (beta chain) was profiled in a study of cytomegalovirus exposure and HLA in healthy donors. Notes on the study in general: Analysis was carried out at a later point, and it linked a missense DCLRE1C variant to TCR beta V- and J-gene trimming. An ancestry cluster, one associated with Asian ancestry, reportedly showed fewer N-insertions than the approximately 670-donor mean in a later analysis. Researchers had no immune exposure information except CMV serostatus available.

Concerning this clone: The antigen remains unidentified.

Deletions cut 5 bases from V and 1 base from J, with 17 bases between. CDR3 length equals 16 residues. Amplification used 60 Vbeta primers and 13 Jbeta primers. Here immunoSEQ multiplex PCR was the method, and the copy in TCRdb shows in-frame clones only, minus some. The table records some 120,000 clones, 65% to 85% of them present only once. The sample taken for sequencing was PBMCs. This rearrangement joins TRBV23-1 to TRBJ2-5; maybe TRBD1 (5 bases). TRBV23-1 counts as an open reading frame of uncertain function. This receptor was taken from a man in his fifties in good health and CMV-seronegative. Written as DNA, the CDR3 is TGCGCCAGCAGTACCGGCCCGACAGTCAGCCAAGAGACCCAGTACTTC. It translates to CASSTGPTVSQETQYF.